In this sample, the clone carrying this T cell receptor beta chain turned up many times. Produced via immunoSEQ multiplex PCR; TCRdb's table is partial and in-frame only. The data hold about 130,000 clones, with 70% to 85% observed a single time. The CDR3 consists of 14 residues. Germline values: CDR1 SGHVS, CDR2 FQNEAQ. V shed 5 bases and J shed 3 bases, with 11 bases lying between them. This sample is part of a study of cytomegalovirus exposure and HLA in healthy donors. The chain is built from TRBV7-8 and TRBJ1-5, with TRBD1 as a possible D gene (6 bases). The source of this sequence is a man aged 25 to 40 in good health and CMV-seropositive. Material for sequencing was PBMCs. For the CDR3, the DNA is TGTGCCAGCAGCCCCGGGGGGCTCAATCAGCCCCAGCATTTT. Translating it yields CASSPGGLNQPQHF.